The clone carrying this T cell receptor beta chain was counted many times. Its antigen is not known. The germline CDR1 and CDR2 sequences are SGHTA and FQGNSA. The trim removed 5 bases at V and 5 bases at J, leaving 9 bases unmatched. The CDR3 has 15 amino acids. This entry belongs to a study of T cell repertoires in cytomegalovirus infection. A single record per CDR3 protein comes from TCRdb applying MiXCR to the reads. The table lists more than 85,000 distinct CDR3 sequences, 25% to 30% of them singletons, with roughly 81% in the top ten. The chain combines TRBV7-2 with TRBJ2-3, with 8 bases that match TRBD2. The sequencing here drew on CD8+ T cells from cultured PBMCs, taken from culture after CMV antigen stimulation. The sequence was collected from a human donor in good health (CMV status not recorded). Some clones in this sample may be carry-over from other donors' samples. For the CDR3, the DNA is TGTGCCAGCAGCCTAACGGGGGGGGAGTTAGATACGCAGTATTTT. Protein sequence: CASSLTGGELDTQYF.